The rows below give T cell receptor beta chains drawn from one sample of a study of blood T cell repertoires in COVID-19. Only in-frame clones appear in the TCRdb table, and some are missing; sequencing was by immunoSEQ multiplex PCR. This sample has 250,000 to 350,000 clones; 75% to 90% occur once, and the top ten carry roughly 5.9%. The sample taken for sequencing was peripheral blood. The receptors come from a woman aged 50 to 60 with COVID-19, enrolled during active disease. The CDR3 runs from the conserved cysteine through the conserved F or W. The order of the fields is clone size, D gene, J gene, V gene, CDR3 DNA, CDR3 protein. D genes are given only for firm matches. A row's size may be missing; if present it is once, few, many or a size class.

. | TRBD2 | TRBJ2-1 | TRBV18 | TGTGCCAGCTCACCCATTACTAGCGGGAGGAGCGATGAGCAGTTCTTC | CASSPITSGRSDEQFF
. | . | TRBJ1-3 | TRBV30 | TGTGCCTGGGCGTCGTGGGCCCAGCCCTCTGGAAACACCATATATTTT | CAWASWAQPSGNTIYF
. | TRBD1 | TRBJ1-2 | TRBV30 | TGTGCCTGGACTACAGGGGCCGACTATGGCTACACCTTC | CAWTTGADYGYTF
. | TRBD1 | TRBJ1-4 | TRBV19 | TGTGCCAGTACTTTGGGACAGCACTTTGCAACTAATGAAAAACTGTTTTTT | CASTLGQHFATNEKLFF
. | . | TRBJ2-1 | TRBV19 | TGTGCCAGTAGGGGCCAAAGCTCCTACAATGAGCAGTTCTTC | CASRGQSSYNEQFF
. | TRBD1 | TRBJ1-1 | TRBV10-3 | TGTGCCATCAGAGATACAGGGGATAACACTGAAGCTTTCTTT | CAIRDTGDNTEAFF
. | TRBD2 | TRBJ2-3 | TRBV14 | TGTGCCAGCAGCCAAGCGCTAGCGGGAGGATCGCAGTATTTT | CASSQALAGGSQYF
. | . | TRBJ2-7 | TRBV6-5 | TGTGCCAGCAGTCGGGACTTGAGCTCCTACGAGCAGTACTTC | CASSRDLSSYEQYF
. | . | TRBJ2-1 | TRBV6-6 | TGTGCCAGCAGTTACGCGGACTACGATAATGAGCAGTTCTTC | CASSYADYDNEQFF
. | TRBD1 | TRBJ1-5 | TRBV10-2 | TGCGCCAGCTTACCGACAGGGAACGGACAGCCCCAGCATTTT | CASLPTGNGQPQHF
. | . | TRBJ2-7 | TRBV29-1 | TGCAGCGCAGAGACTAGTTCCTCCTACGAGCAGTACTTC | CSAETSSSYEQYF
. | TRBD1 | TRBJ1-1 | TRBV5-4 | TGTGCCAGCAGCTTGGGATTAAGGGGGCAGAACACTGAAGCTTTCTTT | CASSLGLRGQNTEAFF
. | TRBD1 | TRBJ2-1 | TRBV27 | TGTGCCAGCAGTTCATGGAAGACAGGGCCCCAACCTTTGAATGAGCAGTTCTTC | CASSSWKTGPQPLNEQFF
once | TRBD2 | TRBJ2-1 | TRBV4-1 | TGCGCCAGCAGCCGTCCCGGGACTAGCGGGTACAATGAGCAGTTCTTC | CASSRPGTSGYNEQFF
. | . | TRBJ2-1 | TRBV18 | TGTGCCAGCTCACTGGGGCGGTCTGCCTACAATGAGCAGTTCTTC | CASSLGRSAYNEQFF
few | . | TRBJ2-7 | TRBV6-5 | TGTGCCAGCAGTCTCGCAGGGCCCTACGAGCAGTACTTC | CASSLAGPYEQYF
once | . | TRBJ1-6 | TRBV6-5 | TGTGCCAGCAGTACAGGCTCCTATAATTCACCCCTCCACTTT | CASSTGSYNSPLHF
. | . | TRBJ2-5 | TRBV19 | TGTGCCAGCAACCTTCAAGGGGGCCAAGAGACCCAGTACTTC | CASNLQGGQETQYF
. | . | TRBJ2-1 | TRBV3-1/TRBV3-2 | TGTGCCAGCAGCTCCAGGACCTACAATGAGCAGTTCTTC | CASSSRTYNEQFF
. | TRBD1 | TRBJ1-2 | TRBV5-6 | TGTGCCAGCAGCGCGGACAGGGGTCGGTATGGCTACACCTTC | CASSADRGRYGYTF
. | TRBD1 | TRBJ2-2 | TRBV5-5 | TGTGCCAGCAGCTGGGGACAGGGGATTATGAGCGGGGAGCTGTTTTTT | CASSWGQGIMSGELFF
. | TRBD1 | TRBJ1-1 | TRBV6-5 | TGTGCCAGCAGTTACGCGCAGGGGGGTCAGGCTTTCTTT | CASSYAQGGQAFF
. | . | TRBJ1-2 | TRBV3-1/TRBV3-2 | TGTGCCAGCAGCCAAGATCGGGGTGCCTATGGCTACACCTTC | CASSQDRGAYGYTF
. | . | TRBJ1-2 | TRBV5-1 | TGCGCCAGCAGCTTGGCCGGGGGGGCTGGCTATGGCTACACCTTC | CASSLAGGAGYGYTF
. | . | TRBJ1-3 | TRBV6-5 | TGTGCCAGCAGCAGTGGGGCCAGCTCTGGAAACACCATATATTTT | CASSSGASSGNTIYF
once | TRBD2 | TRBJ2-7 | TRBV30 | TGTGCCTGCGGGACTAGCGGCTCCTACGAGCAGTACTTC | CACGTSGSYEQYF
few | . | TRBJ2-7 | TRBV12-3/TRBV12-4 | TGTGCCAGCAGTTTAACAGGGCCCTACGAGCAGTACTTC | CASSLTGPYEQYF
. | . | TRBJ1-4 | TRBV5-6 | TGTGCCAGCAGCTTGGATCAGGTCTCCGGACTGTTTTTT | CASSLDQVSGLFF
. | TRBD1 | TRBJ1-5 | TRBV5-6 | TGTGCCAGCAGCAAGGACAGGGGCGGAAATCAGCCCCAGCATTTT | CASSKDRGGNQPQHF
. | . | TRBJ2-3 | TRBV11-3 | TGTGCCAGCAGTTGGGGACTCGAAACAGATACGCAGTATTTT | CASSWGLETDTQYF
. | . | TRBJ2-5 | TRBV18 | TGTGCCAGCTCACCACCGGCAGAGACCCAGTACTTC | CASSPPAETQYF
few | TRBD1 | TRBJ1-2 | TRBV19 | TGTGCCAGTACCAAGAACTGGGGACAGGGGGTGAATGGCTACACCTTC | CASTKNWGQGVNGYTF
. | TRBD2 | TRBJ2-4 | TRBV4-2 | TGTGCCAGCAGCCAAGATAGGGGCGGGAGCTACCCCCTTCCCATTCAGTACTTC | CASSQDRGGSYPLPIQYF
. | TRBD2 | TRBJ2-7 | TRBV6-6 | TGTGCCATTAAAACTAGCGGATACGAGCAGTACTTC | CAIKTSGYEQYF
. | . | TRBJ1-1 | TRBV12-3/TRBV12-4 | TGTGCCAGCAGTTTGTGGGGGGGCGAAGCTTTCTTT | CASSLWGGEAFF
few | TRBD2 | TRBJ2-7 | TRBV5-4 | TGTGCCAGCAGCCCAGCCCCGGGACTAGCGTCCTACGAGCAGTACTTC | CASSPAPGLASYEQYF
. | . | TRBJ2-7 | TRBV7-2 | TGTGCCAGCAGCTTAACCTTCAGGGAAGTAAGCCACGAGCAGTACTTC | CASSLTFREVSHEQYF
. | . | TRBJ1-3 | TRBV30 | TGTGCCTGGACTGGACAGCCTTTCTCTGGAAACACCATATATTTT | CAWTGQPFSGNTIYF
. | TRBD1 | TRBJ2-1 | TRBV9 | TGTGCCAGCAGCGTAGTAGCACAGGGGGCCTACAATGAGCAGTTCTTC | CASSVVAQGAYNEQFF
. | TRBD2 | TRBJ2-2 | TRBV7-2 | TGTGCCAGCAGCCCAAGGACTAGCGGGAGGGGTACCGGGGAGCTGTTTTTT | CASSPRTSGRGTGELFF
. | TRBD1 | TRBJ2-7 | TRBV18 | TGTGCCAGCCTCGGGACAGGGAGAAACGAGCAGTACTTC | CASLGTGRNEQYF
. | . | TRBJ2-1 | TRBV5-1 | TGCGCCAGCAGCTTGGTTTCGGGGTTCAATGAGCAGTTCTTC | CASSLVSGFNEQFF
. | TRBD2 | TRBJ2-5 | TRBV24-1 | TGTGCCACCAGTGGGGCGGGAGTTCTGGAGACCCAGTACTTC | CATSGAGVLETQYF
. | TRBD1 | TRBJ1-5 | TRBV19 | TGTGCCAGTAGTATCCTCTCCGGGACAGGGGGATATCAGCCCCAGCATTTT | CASSILSGTGGYQPQHF
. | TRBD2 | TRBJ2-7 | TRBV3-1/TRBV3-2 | TGTGCCAGCAGTCGGACTAGCGGGAGATTGACCGACGAGCAGTACTTC | CASSRTSGRLTDEQYF
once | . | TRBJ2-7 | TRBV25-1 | TGTGCCAGCTCTAAACGGCAGGCCGGGGTCTACGAGCAGTACTTC | CASSKRQAGVYEQYF
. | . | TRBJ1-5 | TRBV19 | TGTGCCAGTAGTAGACAAGAGACCCGGCAGCCCCAGCATTTT | CASSRQETRQPQHF
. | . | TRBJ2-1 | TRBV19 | TGTGCCAGTGGCCAGGGCGGGGCTTACAATGAGCAGTTCTTC | CASGQGGAYNEQFF
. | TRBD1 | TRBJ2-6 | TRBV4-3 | TGCGCCAGCAGCCAAGAACGACAGGGAAGCTCTGGGGCCAACGTCCTGACTTTC | CASSQERQGSSGANVLTF
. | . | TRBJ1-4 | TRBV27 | TGTGCCAGCAGTTATTGGGGGCCCCGGGGAGAACTGTTTTTT | CASSYWGPRGELFF
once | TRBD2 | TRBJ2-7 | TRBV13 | TGTGCCAGCAGCTCCGAAGAAGCGGGAGGGCCAATGCACGAGCAGTACTTC | CASSSEEAGGPMHEQYF